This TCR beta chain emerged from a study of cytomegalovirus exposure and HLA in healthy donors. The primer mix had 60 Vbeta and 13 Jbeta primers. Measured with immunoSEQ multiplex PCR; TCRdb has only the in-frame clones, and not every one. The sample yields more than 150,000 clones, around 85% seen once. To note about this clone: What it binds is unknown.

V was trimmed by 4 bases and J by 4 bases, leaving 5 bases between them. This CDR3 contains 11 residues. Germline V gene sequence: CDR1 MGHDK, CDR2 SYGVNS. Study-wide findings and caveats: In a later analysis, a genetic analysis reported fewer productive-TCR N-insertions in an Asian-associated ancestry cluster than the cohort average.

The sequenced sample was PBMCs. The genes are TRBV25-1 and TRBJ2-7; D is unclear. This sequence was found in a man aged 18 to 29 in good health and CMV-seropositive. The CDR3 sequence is CASSGAYEQYF. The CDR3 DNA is TGTGCCAGCAGTGGCGCTTACGAGCAGTACTTC.